This TCR beta chain was sequenced for a study of T cells in Graves' hyperthyroidism and ophthalmopathy. The V gene end was trimmed by 3 bases and the J gene end by 5 bases; junction bases not matched to a gene: 8. CDR1 and CDR2 (germline): SGHRS, YFSETQ. This CDR3 spans 15 amino acids. TCR beta CDR3 sequences were amplified from RNA transcripts. HTBI primers were used for first-round RT-PCR of the TCR CDR3. MiXCR was run by TCRdb on the multiplex PCR reads, yielding one entry per CDR3 protein. The sample lists about 500,000 distinct CDR3 sequences; more than 15% were seen once. This clonotype was found many times.

The chain is built from TRBV5-1 and TRBJ2-3, with 8 bases lining up with TRBD2. The source material was blood. The receptor comes from a woman younger than 45 with Graves' ophthalmopathy. CDR3 in amino acids: CASSSERESGDTQYF. CDR3 DNA: TGCGCCAGCAGCTCGGAGCGGGAGTCGGGAGATACGCAGTATTTT.